The rows below give T cell receptor beta chains drawn from one sample of a study of identical twins. TCRdb fed the 5' RACE reads into MiXCR, producing one record per CDR3 protein. The sample holds 500,000 or so distinct CDR3 sequences, approximately 22% seen once. This sample was also put to use in a study of T cells expressing NK-cell markers.

Sequenced input: CD4+ T cells sorted from blood. The origin of the receptors is a woman aged 18-35 years in good health. CDR3s include the opening cysteine and the closing phenylalanine or tryptophan. Fields, in order: D gene, J gene, clone size, V gene, CDR3 protein, CDR3 DNA. A D gene is named only where the DNA matches it firmly. Size tells how often a clone was seen (once, few, many) or the class of an expanded clone, and some rows leave it out.

D gene: .; J gene: TRBJ2-5; clone size: .; V gene: TRBV20-1; CDR3 protein: CSARSGIRETQYF; CDR3 DNA: TGCAGTGCTAGATCGGGGATTAGAGAGACCCAGTACTTC
D gene: .; J gene: TRBJ2-7; clone size: few; V gene: TRBV5-1; CDR3 protein: CASSLALSRLSYEQYF; CDR3 DNA: TGCGCCAGCAGCTTAGCCCTGAGCAGGTTATCCTACGAGCAGTACTTC
D gene: .; J gene: TRBJ2-7; clone size: .; V gene: TRBV6-1; CDR3 protein: CASRVGPRFSEQYF; CDR3 DNA: TGTGCCAGCAGGGTGGGGCCCCGGTTTTCGGAGCAGTACTTC
D gene: .; J gene: TRBJ2-1; clone size: .; V gene: TRBV27; CDR3 protein: CASKRAGGSYNEQFF; CDR3 DNA: TGTGCCAGCAAGAGGGCAGGAGGCTCCTACAATGAGCAGTTCTTC
D gene: .; J gene: TRBJ2-6; clone size: .; V gene: TRBV20-1; CDR3 protein: CSAPRAGSGANVLTF; CDR3 DNA: TGCAGTGCCCCGAGGGCGGGTTCCGGGGCCAACGTCCTGACTTTC
D gene: .; J gene: TRBJ1-2; clone size: many; V gene: TRBV20-1; CDR3 protein: CSAARDYGYTF; CDR3 DNA: TGCAGTGCTGCCAGGGATTACGGCTACACCTTC
D gene: .; J gene: TRBJ1-2; clone size: .; V gene: TRBV9; CDR3 protein: CASSAGGGDYGYTF; CDR3 DNA: TGTGCCAGCAGCGCTGGCGGGGGCGACTATGGCTACACCTTC
D gene: .; J gene: TRBJ2-7; clone size: .; V gene: TRBV7-2; CDR3 protein: CASSLREAYEQYF; CDR3 DNA: TGTGCCAGCAGCTTACGGGAAGCCTACGAGCAGTACTTC
D gene: .; J gene: TRBJ1-2; clone size: few; V gene: TRBV7-9; CDR3 protein: CASSPGQLYGYTF; CDR3 DNA: TGTGCCAGCAGCCCGGGACAACTCTATGGCTACACCTTC
D gene: .; J gene: TRBJ2-7; clone size: .; V gene: TRBV5-6; CDR3 protein: CASSFSGGNEQYF; CDR3 DNA: TGTGCCAGCAGCTTTTCTGGAGGGAACGAGCAGTACTTC
D gene: TRBD2; J gene: TRBJ2-3; clone size: .; V gene: TRBV6-1; CDR3 protein: CASSQGAGGHTDTQYF; CDR3 DNA: TGTGCCAGCAGCCAAGGGGCGGGGGGACACACAGATACGCAGTATTTT
D gene: .; J gene: TRBJ2-5; clone size: .; V gene: TRBV9; CDR3 protein: CASSVGGRGSETQYF; CDR3 DNA: TGTGCCAGCAGCGTAGGTGGCAGGGGATCAGAGACCCAGTACTTC
D gene: .; J gene: TRBJ1-5; clone size: few; V gene: TRBV9; CDR3 protein: CASSVAPDRGQPQHF; CDR3 DNA: TGTGCCAGCAGCGTAGCTCCTGATAGGGGTCAGCCCCAGCATTTT
D gene: .; J gene: TRBJ1-1; clone size: .; V gene: TRBV27; CDR3 protein: CASSLSRASEAFF; CDR3 DNA: TGTGCCAGCAGTTTATCCAGGGCATCTGAAGCTTTCTTT
D gene: .; J gene: TRBJ1-1; clone size: .; V gene: TRBV6-5; CDR3 protein: CASSSGQIRTEAFF; CDR3 DNA: TGTGCCAGCAGTTCCGGACAAATTCGGACTGAAGCTTTCTTT
D gene: TRBD1; J gene: TRBJ1-5; clone size: .; V gene: TRBV20-1; CDR3 protein: CSASLVQGGREPQHF; CDR3 DNA: TGCAGTGCAAGCCTCGTACAGGGGGGCCGTGAGCCCCAGCATTTT
D gene: .; J gene: TRBJ2-3; clone size: .; V gene: TRBV20-1; CDR3 protein: CSARPPGSSSTDTQYF; CDR3 DNA: TGCAGTGCTAGGCCCCCGGGATCATCTAGCACAGATACGCAGTATTTT
D gene: .; J gene: TRBJ2-3; clone size: few; V gene: TRBV20-1; CDR3 protein: CSAITPNTDTQYF; CDR3 DNA: TGCAGTGCTATCACACCTAACACAGATACGCAGTATTTT
D gene: TRBD1; J gene: TRBJ2-7; clone size: .; V gene: TRBV20-1; CDR3 protein: CSAKQQGWGEQYF; CDR3 DNA: TGCAGTGCAAAACAACAGGGGTGGGGCGAGCAGTACTTC
D gene: .; J gene: TRBJ2-3; clone size: few; V gene: TRBV7-9; CDR3 protein: CAWGATDTQYF; CDR3 DNA: TGTGCTTGGGGAGCCACAGATACGCAGTATTTT
D gene: .; J gene: TRBJ1-4; clone size: .; V gene: TRBV5-1; CDR3 protein: CASSLVVSGAGGKLFF; CDR3 DNA: TGCGCCAGCAGCTTGGTAGTGTCAGGGGCCGGTGGAAAACTGTTTTTT
D gene: .; J gene: TRBJ2-1; clone size: .; V gene: TRBV3-1; CDR3 protein: CASSQGGRPHNEQFF; CDR3 DNA: TGTGCCAGCAGCCAAGGTGGCAGACCGCACAATGAGCAGTTCTTC
D gene: .; J gene: TRBJ2-5; clone size: .; V gene: TRBV7-2; CDR3 protein: CASSPGGALKETQYF; CDR3 DNA: TGTGCCAGCAGCCCAGGGGGGGCGCTAAAAGAGACCCAGTACTTC
D gene: TRBD2; J gene: TRBJ2-5; clone size: .; V gene: TRBV20-1; CDR3 protein: CSTSLAGAQETQYF; CDR3 DNA: TGCAGTACCAGTCTAGCGGGAGCCCAAGAGACCCAGTACTTC
D gene: .; J gene: TRBJ1-2; clone size: .; V gene: TRBV27; CDR3 protein: CASSSLGYTF; CDR3 DNA: TGTGCCAGCAGTTCCCTAGGCTACACCTTC
D gene: .; J gene: TRBJ1-2; clone size: .; V gene: TRBV18; CDR3 protein: CASSPRERDGYTF; CDR3 DNA: TGTGCCAGCTCACCACGGGAGAGGGATGGCTACACCTTC
D gene: TRBD2; J gene: TRBJ2-3; clone size: .; V gene: TRBV12-3/TRBV12-4; CDR3 protein: CASSPLFTSGKLSTDTQYF; CDR3 DNA: TGTGCCAGCAGCCCATTATTCACTAGCGGCAAACTGAGCACAGATACGCAGTATTTT
D gene: TRBD2; J gene: TRBJ2-3; clone size: .; V gene: TRBV12-3/TRBV12-4; CDR3 protein: CASSQTSGRFTQYF; CDR3 DNA: TGTGCCAGCAGCCAGACTAGCGGTCGATTCACGCAGTATTTT
D gene: .; J gene: TRBJ1-2; clone size: .; V gene: TRBV20-1; CDR3 protein: CSAARRHRNYGYTF; CDR3 DNA: TGCAGTGCTGCTCGCCGCCACCGCAACTATGGCTACACCTTC
D gene: .; J gene: TRBJ2-2; clone size: .; V gene: TRBV10-3; CDR3 protein: CAISDPAGSGSTGELFF; CDR3 DNA: TGTGCCATCAGTGATCCCGCAGGCTCAGGGTCGACCGGGGAGCTGTTTTTT
D gene: TRBD2; J gene: TRBJ2-7; clone size: few; V gene: TRBV20-1; CDR3 protein: CSVGGNPDEQYF; CDR3 DNA: TGCAGTGTCGGGGGGAACCCCGACGAGCAGTACTTC
D gene: TRBD2; J gene: TRBJ2-2; clone size: .; V gene: TRBV20-1; CDR3 protein: CSARDTLAFGELFF; CDR3 DNA: TGCAGTGCTAGAGATACACTAGCGTTCGGGGAGCTGTTTTTT
D gene: .; J gene: TRBJ2-3; clone size: .; V gene: TRBV5-1; CDR3 protein: CASSLGPASASTDTQYF; CDR3 DNA: TGCGCCAGCAGCTTGGGGCCCGCTAGCGCAAGCACAGATACGCAGTATTTT
D gene: .; J gene: TRBJ2-7; clone size: many; V gene: TRBV5-4; CDR3 protein: CASSPSRGLSGYEQYF; CDR3 DNA: TGTGCCAGCAGCCCCTCGAGGGGCCTCTCCGGCTACGAGCAGTACTTC
D gene: .; J gene: TRBJ2-5; clone size: few; V gene: TRBV6-5; CDR3 protein: CASSYSTAGWQETQYF; CDR3 DNA: TGTGCCAGCAGTTACTCGACTGCCGGGTGGCAAGAGACCCAGTACTTC
D gene: .; J gene: TRBJ2-4; clone size: few; V gene: TRBV20-1; CDR3 protein: CSAREVAVLAKNIQYF; CDR3 DNA: TGCAGTGCTAGAGAAGTAGCCGTTCTAGCCAAAAACATTCAGTACTTC
D gene: .; J gene: TRBJ2-7; clone size: .; V gene: TRBV12-3/TRBV12-4; CDR3 protein: CASTIQGRNYEQYF; CDR3 DNA: TGTGCCAGCACGATACAGGGGAGGAACTACGAGCAGTACTTC
D gene: TRBD2; J gene: TRBJ2-1; clone size: few; V gene: TRBV7-9; CDR3 protein: CASSFLPGTMDYNEQFF; CDR3 DNA: TGTGCCAGCAGCTTCCTACCCGGGACTATGGACTACAATGAGCAGTTCTTC
D gene: TRBD2; J gene: TRBJ2-7; clone size: few; V gene: TRBV5-4; CDR3 protein: CASRKYLSGGDYEQYF; CDR3 DNA: TGTGCCAGCAGAAAATACTTGTCGGGGGGGGACTACGAGCAGTACTTC
D gene: TRBD1; J gene: TRBJ1-1; clone size: .; V gene: TRBV29-1; CDR3 protein: CSVKQQGVGEAFF; CDR3 DNA: TGCAGCGTTAAGCAGCAGGGGGTGGGTGAAGCTTTCTTT
D gene: TRBD2; J gene: TRBJ2-7; clone size: few; V gene: TRBV12-3/TRBV12-4; CDR3 protein: CASRSSGGPKEQYF; CDR3 DNA: TGTGCCAGCAGAAGCTCGGGGGGGCCGAAAGAGCAGTACTTC
D gene: .; J gene: TRBJ1-2; clone size: once; V gene: TRBV30; CDR3 protein: CAWREMGTPTRHGYTF; CDR3 DNA: TGTGCCTGGAGAGAGATGGGGACACCCACCCGGCACGGCTACACCTTC
D gene: .; J gene: TRBJ2-1; clone size: few; V gene: TRBV5-1; CDR3 protein: CASSLVGGVGYNEQFF; CDR3 DNA: TGCGCCAGCAGCTTGGTGGGGGGAGTTGGTTACAATGAGCAGTTCTTC
D gene: .; J gene: TRBJ1-1; clone size: few; V gene: TRBV7-9; CDR3 protein: CASSLAGGAGVYTEAFF; CDR3 DNA: TGTGCCAGCAGCTTAGCTGGAGGTGCAGGGGTGTACACTGAAGCTTTCTTT
D gene: TRBD1; J gene: TRBJ1-2; clone size: .; V gene: TRBV27; CDR3 protein: CASSRDSGVYGYTF; CDR3 DNA: TGTGCCAGCAGTAGGGACAGCGGGGTCTATGGCTACACCTTC
D gene: .; J gene: TRBJ2-4; clone size: few; V gene: TRBV3-1; CDR3 protein: CASSQDLGPKDIQYF; CDR3 DNA: TGTGCCAGCAGCCAAGATCTGGGACCCAAGGACATTCAGTACTTC
D gene: .; J gene: TRBJ2-1; clone size: few; V gene: TRBV5-1; CDR3 protein: CASSSYDRNNEQFF; CDR3 DNA: TGCGCCAGCAGCTCGTACGACAGGAACAATGAGCAGTTCTTC
D gene: .; J gene: TRBJ2-3; clone size: .; V gene: TRBV24-1; CDR3 protein: CATSDPTEPTDTQYF; CDR3 DNA: TGTGCCACCAGTGATCCGACGGAACCCACAGATACGCAGTATTTT
D gene: .; J gene: TRBJ2-1; clone size: .; V gene: TRBV7-9; CDR3 protein: CASTGLDEQFF; CDR3 DNA: TGTGCCAGCACAGGCCTGGATGAGCAGTTCTTC
D gene: TRBD2; J gene: TRBJ2-5; clone size: .; V gene: TRBV12-3/TRBV12-4; CDR3 protein: CASSWRGTKTQYF; CDR3 DNA: TGTGCCAGCAGTTGGCGGGGGACGAAGACCCAGTACTTC
D gene: TRBD2; J gene: TRBJ2-3; clone size: .; V gene: TRBV2; CDR3 protein: CASRARLAGGTDTQYF; CDR3 DNA: TGTGCCAGCAGGGCGCGACTAGCGGGAGGGACAGATACGCAGTATTTT